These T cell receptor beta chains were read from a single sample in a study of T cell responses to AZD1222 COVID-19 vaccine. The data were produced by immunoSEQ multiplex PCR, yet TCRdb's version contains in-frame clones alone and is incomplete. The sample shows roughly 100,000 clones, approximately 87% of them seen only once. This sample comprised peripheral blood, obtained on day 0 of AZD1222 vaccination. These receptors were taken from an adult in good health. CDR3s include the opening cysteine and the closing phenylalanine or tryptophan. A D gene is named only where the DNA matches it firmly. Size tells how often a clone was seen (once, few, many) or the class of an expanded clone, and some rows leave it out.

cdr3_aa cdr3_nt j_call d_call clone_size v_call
CASSPGVGPREQYF TGCGCCAGCAGCCCCGGGGTCGGACCGAGGGAGCAGTACTTC TRBJ2-7 . . TRBV5-1
CASSQGQVNQPQHF TGTGCCAGCAGTCAGGGGCAGGTCAATCAGCCCCAGCATTTT TRBJ1-5 . . TRBV27
CASSDVGPTEKLFF TGTGCCAGCAGTGATGTAGGGCCTACTGAAAAACTGTTTTTT TRBJ1-4 . once TRBV2
CASSIGNRRNEKLFF TGTGCCAGTAGTATAGGCAACAGACGAAATGAAAAACTGTTTTTT TRBJ1-4 . . TRBV19
CASSGSGNEQFF TGTGCCAGCAGCGGGAGCGGTAATGAGCAGTTCTTC TRBJ2-1 . . TRBV11-3
CASSQDRQGFYNEQFF TGCGCCAGCAGCCAAGACCGACAGGGGTTCTACAATGAGCAGTTCTTC TRBJ2-1 TRBD1 once TRBV4-1
CASSLSRDSTDTQYF TGTGCCAGCAGTTTATCCAGGGACAGCACAGATACGCAGTATTTT TRBJ2-3 . . TRBV28
CATSWGEGDTQYF TGTGCCACCAGCTGGGGGGAGGGCGATACGCAGTATTTT TRBJ2-3 TRBD2 . TRBV24-1
CATSDPEHAEAFF TGTGCCACCAGTGACCCCGAGCACGCTGAAGCTTTCTTT TRBJ1-1 . . TRBV24-1
CASSFGGTADTQYF TGTGCCAGCAGCTTCGGGGGAACAGCAGATACGCAGTATTTT TRBJ2-3 . once TRBV11-2
CASSQDLGLNTGELFF TGTGCCAGCAGCCAAGATCTCGGCCTGAACACCGGGGAGCTGTTTTTT TRBJ2-2 . . TRBV4-2
CASSLEPTYEQYF TGTGCCAGCAGCTTAGAACCAACCTACGAGCAGTACTTC TRBJ2-7 . . TRBV11-2
CASSEGGGRGRETQYF TGTGCCAGCAGTGAAGGGGGGGGCAGGGGTAGGGAGACCCAGTACTTC TRBJ2-5 . . TRBV6-1